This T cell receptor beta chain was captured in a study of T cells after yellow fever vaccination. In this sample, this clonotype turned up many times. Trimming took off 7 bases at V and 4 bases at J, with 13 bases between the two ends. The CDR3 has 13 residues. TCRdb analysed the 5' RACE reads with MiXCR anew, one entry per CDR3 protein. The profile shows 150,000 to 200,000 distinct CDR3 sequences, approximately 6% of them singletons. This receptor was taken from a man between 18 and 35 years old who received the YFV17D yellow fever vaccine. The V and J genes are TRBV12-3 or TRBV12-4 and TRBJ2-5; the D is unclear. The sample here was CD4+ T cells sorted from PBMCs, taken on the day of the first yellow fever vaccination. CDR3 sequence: CASNLPQGETQYF. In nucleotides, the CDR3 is TGTGCCAGCAATCTACCCCAAGGAGAGACCCAGTACTTC.